Presented here are 17 T cell receptor beta chains from one specimen sequenced in a study of T cells in Graves' hyperthyroidism and ophthalmopathy. Amplification of TCR beta CDR3 regions used RNA as the template. First-round RT-PCR with HTBI primers amplified the TCR CDR3 region. TCRdb re-derived calls from the multiplex PCR reads in MiXCR, one entry per CDR3 protein. Of under 65,000 distinct CDR3 sequences in the sample, about 53% were seen once. Sequenced: blood. The receptor set was obtained from a woman aged 60-75 years with Graves' ophthalmopathy.

This clonotype was detected many times. The rearrangement uses TRBV14 and TRBJ1-2; 11 nucleotides match TRBD1. With 10 bases clipped from V and 7 bases from J, the junction kept 17 bases outside the gene matches. This CDR3 region has 16 residues. The germline V gene encodes CDR1 SGHDN and CDR2 FVKESK. The DNA for the CDR3 is TGTGCCACCTCACGCACCCGCGGACAGGGGGCAGTTGGCTACACCTTC. Amino acids: CATSRTRGQGAVGYTF.

This clonotype qualifies as medium-sized. The chain joins TRBV20-1 to TRBJ1-6, with 7 bases identical to TRBD1. CDR1 DFQATT and CDR2 SNEGSKA come from the germline V gene (reference sequence). The CDR3 is 13 amino acids. Trimming removed 6 bases from V and 10 bases from J; junction bases left unmatched: 9. CDR3 loop: CSARDSLYSPLHF. The CDR3 nucleotides are TGCAGTGCGAGGGACAGCCTCTACTCACCCCTCCACTTT.

J is TRBJ2-2 and V is TRBV20-1, with 7 positions matching TRBD2. The CDR3 contains 15 residues. Per the germline V gene, CDR1 is DFQATT and CDR2 is SNEGSKA (reference sequence). V lost 6 bases, J lost 8 bases, and 15 bases stayed unmatched. The CDR3 bases are TGCAGTGCCAGCAGCCCAACTAGCGCGCGTGGGGAGCTGTTTTTT. This encodes CSASSPTSARGELFF.

The chain recombines TRBV20-1 with TRBJ1-5, with TRBD1 identical over 10 bases. Germline V CDR1 and CDR2: DFQATT, SNEGSKA (reference sequence). With V trimmed by 0 bases and J by 6 bases, 8 bases remained unmatched. The CDR3 is made up of 16 amino acids. Here the CDR3 reads CSARDGGQGFGQPQHF. CDR3 bases: TGCAGTGCTAGAGATGGGGGACAGGGGTTTGGTCAGCCCCAGCATTTT.

This clonotype was seen a few times. The chain joins TRBV24-1 to TRBJ2-5, with D hard to call. Trimming shortened V by 4 bases and J by 0 bases, and 5 bases separated the two germline ends. This CDR3 is 13 amino acids long. Germline lookup yields CDR1 KGHDR and CDR2 SFDVKD. The CDR3 sequence: CATSESYQETQYF. The CDR3, as DNA: TGTGCCACCAGTGAATCTTACCAAGAGACCCAGTACTTC.

This clonotype was observed at least ten times. The chain combines TRBV6-2 or TRBV6-3 with TRBJ1-5, with D maybe TRBD1 (5 bases). This CDR3 comprises 16 residues. With 4 bases removed from V and 0 bases from J, the gap between germline ends came to 13 bases. In germline, CDR1 is MNHEY, CDR2 SVGEGT. CDR3 residues: CASSWGRGLSNQPQHF. In DNA form, the CDR3 reads TGTGCCAGCAGTTGGGGACGAGGGCTTAGCAATCAGCCCCAGCATTTT.

V usage is TRBV5-1 and J usage is TRBJ1-1; a possible D gene is TRBD1 (5 bases). Germline CDR1 SGHRS, CDR2 YFSETQ. This CDR3 region has 15 residues. The V gene lost 4 bases and the J gene lost 0 bases, with 13 bases spanning the gap. In DNA form, the CDR3 reads TGCGCCAGCAGCCTGAAGTCGGGGGTGAACACTGAAGCTTTCTTT. Protein sequence: CASSLKSGVNTEAFF.

The chain is built from TRBV27 and TRBJ2-5; D gene unclear. The CDR3 extends over 14 amino acids. Germline CDR1 reads MNHEY; CDR2 reads SMNVEV (reference sequence). Trimming removed 6 bases at V and 2 bases at J, with 13 bases between. CDR3 bases: TGTGCCAGCAGCCTTTTCACGAGACAAGAGACCCAGTACTTC. It encodes CASSLFTRQETQYF.

This clonotype was seen many times. The chain joins TRBV5-1 to TRBJ2-7; D is unresolved. V gave up 0 bases and J gave up 3 bases, with 7 bases separating them. The CDR3 runs to 13 residues. Germline-derived CDR1 and CDR2 are SGHRS and YFSETQ. CDR3 loop: CASSLGPGYEQYF. The CDR3 DNA reads TGCGCCAGCAGCTTGGGTCCAGGCTACGAGCAGTACTTC.

This chain links TRBV20-1 with TRBJ2-7, with 9 bases fitting TRBD2. Germline CDR1 and CDR2: DFQATT and SNEGSKA (reference sequence). This CDR3 contains 13 residues. V dropped 4 bases and J dropped 7; count of bases not matched to a gene: 8. The CDR3 coding sequence is TGCAGTGCTACCCCGGGACTAGCTGGAGAGCAGTACTTC. Amino acid sequence: CSATPGLAGEQYF.

As to this clonotype: It is likely a read error, because the conserved phenylalanine at the end of the CDR3 is missing. V gene TRBV12-3 or TRBV12-4 combines with J gene TRBJ2-3; perhaps TRBD1 as D (6 bases). Trimming shortened V by 7 bases and J by 0 bases, and 11 bases separated the two germline ends. The CDR3 has 14 residues. CDR3 bases: TGTGCCAGCACCCCTAGGGGGAGCACAGATACGCAGTATCTT. As protein: CASTPRGSTDTQYL.

The chain has TRBV24-1 and TRBJ1-2; 7 bases fit TRBD1. J gave up 4 bases and V 6 bases, and 7 bases lay outside the gene matches. The CDR3 runs to 14 residues. Germline lookup yields CDR1 KGHDR and CDR2 SFDVKD. The CDR3 protein is CATSNRGFVYGYTF. CDR3 DNA: TGTGCCACCAGTAACAGGGGATTCGTCTATGGCTACACCTTC.

V gene TRBV7-9 combines with J gene TRBJ2-7; 8 bases map to TRBD2. This CDR3 region has 16 residues. V was pared by 2 bases and J by 2 bases, with 8 bases of the junction left unmatched. Germline V gives CDR1 SEHNR, CDR2 FQNEAQ (reference sequence). CDR3 sequence reads: CASSLSSQAGAYEQYF. CDR3 in DNA: TGTGCCAGCAGCTTATCAAGCCAAGCGGGAGCCTACGAGCAGTACTTC.

The sample holds many counts of this clonotype. The CDR3 sequence is CASSLAGNYEQYF. The CDR3 region has the DNA TGTGCCAGCAGCTTAGCGGGGAACTACGAGCAGTACTTC. This chain links TRBV7-2 with TRBJ2-7; unclear D gene. Germline CDR1 is SGHTA and CDR2 is FQGNSA. The CDR3 totals 13 residues. The V and J ends lost 0 bases and 3 bases respectively, with 6 bases between them.

The J gene is TRBJ2-7, the V gene TRBV6-2 or TRBV6-3; 7 bases align to TRBD2. V lost 5 bases to trimming and J lost 6 bases; unmatched junction nucleotides: 7. CDR3 length: 13 amino acids. Germline lookup yields CDR1 MNHEY and CDR2 SVGEGT. CDR3 amino acids: CASSPLGGSEQYF. The CDR3 DNA reads as TGTGCCAGCAGTCCCCTGGGGGGGAGCGAGCAGTACTTC.

V is TRBV19 and J is TRBJ1-5; D is perhaps TRBD1 (5 bases). Trimming left V 4 bases short and J 14 bases short, with 12 bases between. This CDR3 spans 11 amino acids. Germline CDR1 LNHDA, CDR2 SQIVND (reference sequence). The CDR3 DNA reads TGTGCCAGTAGTAGGGCAGGGTACGAGCATTTT. This gives the protein CASSRAGYEHF.

The chain uses TRBV10-1 and TRBJ2-2; 8 nucleotides agree with TRBD2. The J segment lost 5 bases and the V segment lost 6 bases, leaving 11 bases of the junction unmatched. Looked up from germline, CDR1 is WNHNN and CDR2 is SYGVQD (reference sequence). The CDR3 length is 16 residues. The CDR3 sequence: CASSSLGAGGTGELFF. CDR3 bases: TGCGCCAGCAGCTCTCTGGGGGCGGGGGGAACCGGGGAGCTGTTTTTT.